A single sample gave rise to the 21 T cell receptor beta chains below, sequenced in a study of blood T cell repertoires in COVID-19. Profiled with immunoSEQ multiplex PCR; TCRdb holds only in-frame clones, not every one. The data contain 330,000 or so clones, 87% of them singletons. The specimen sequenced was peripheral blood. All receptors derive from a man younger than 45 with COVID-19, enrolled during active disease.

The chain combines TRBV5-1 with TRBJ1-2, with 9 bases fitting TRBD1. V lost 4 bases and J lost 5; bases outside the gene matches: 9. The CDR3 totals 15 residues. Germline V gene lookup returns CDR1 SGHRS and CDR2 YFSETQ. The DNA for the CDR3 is TGCGCCAGCAGCCCGGCCGGGACAGGGAATTATGGCTACACCTTC. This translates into CASSPAGTGNYGYTF.

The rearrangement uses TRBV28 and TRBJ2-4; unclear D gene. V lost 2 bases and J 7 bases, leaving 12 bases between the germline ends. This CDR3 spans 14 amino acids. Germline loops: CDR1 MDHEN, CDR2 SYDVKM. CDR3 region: CASSLTSPRNIQYF. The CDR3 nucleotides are TGTGCCAGCAGTTTAACGAGCCCCCGGAACATTCAGTACTTC.

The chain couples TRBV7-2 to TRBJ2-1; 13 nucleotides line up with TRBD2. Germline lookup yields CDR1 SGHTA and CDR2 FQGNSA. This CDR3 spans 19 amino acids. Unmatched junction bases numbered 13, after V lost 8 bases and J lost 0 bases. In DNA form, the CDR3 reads TGTGCCAGCGGGGGACCGGGACTAGCGGGGAAAAGCTCCTACAATGAGCAGTTCTTC. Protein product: CASGGPGLAGKSSYNEQFF.

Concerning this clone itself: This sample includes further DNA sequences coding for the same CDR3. The CDR3 DNA is TGCGCCAGCAGCCCCGGGACAGCTGGAAACACCATATATTTT. Translated, it gives CASSPGTAGNTIYF. V usage is TRBV5-1 and J usage is TRBJ1-3; 7 bases line up with TRBD1. In germline, CDR1 is SGHRS, CDR2 YFSETQ. The CDR3 runs 14 residues. Losses at the gene ends were 4 bases for V and 2 bases for J; bases not matched to a gene: 3.

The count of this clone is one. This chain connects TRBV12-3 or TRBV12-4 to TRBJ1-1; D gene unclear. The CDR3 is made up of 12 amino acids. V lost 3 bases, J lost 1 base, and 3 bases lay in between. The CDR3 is CASSFWNTEAFF. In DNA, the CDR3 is TGTGCCAGCAGTTTCTGGAACACTGAAGCTTTCTTT.

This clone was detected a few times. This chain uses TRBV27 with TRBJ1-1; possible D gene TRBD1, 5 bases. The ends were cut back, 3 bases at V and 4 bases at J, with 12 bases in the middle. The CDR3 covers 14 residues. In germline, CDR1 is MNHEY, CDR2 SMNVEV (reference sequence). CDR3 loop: CASSFLGQSTEAFF. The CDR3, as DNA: TGTGCCAGCAGTTTCCTCGGACAAAGCACTGAAGCTTTCTTT.

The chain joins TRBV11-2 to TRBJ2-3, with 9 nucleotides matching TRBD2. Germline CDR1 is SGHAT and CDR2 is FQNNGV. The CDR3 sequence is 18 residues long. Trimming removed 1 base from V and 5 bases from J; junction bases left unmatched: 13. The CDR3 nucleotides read TGTGCCAGCAGCTTAGGGGTTGCGGGGGGGTACGGAAAAGATACGCAGTATTTT. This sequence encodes CASSLGVAGGYGKDTQYF.

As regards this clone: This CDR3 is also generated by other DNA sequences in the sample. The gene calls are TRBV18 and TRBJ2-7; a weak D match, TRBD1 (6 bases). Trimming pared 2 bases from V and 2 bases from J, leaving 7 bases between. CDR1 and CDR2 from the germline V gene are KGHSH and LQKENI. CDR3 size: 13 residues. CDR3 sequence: CASSPGQTYEQYF. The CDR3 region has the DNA TGTGCCAGCTCACCAGGACAGACCTACGAGCAGTACTTC.

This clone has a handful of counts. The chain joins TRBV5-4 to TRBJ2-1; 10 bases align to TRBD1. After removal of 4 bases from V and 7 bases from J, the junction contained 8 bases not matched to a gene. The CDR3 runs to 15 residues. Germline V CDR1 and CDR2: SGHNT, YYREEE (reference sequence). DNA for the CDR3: TGTGCCAGCAGCGTACCGGGACAGGGGCTAAATGAGCAGTTCTTC. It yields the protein CASSVPGQGLNEQFF. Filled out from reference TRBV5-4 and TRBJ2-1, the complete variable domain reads ETGVTQSPTHLIKTRGQQVTLRCSSQSGHNTVSWYQQALGQGPQFIFQYYREEENGRGNFPPRFSGLQFPNYSSELNVNALELDDSALYLCASSVPGQGLNEQFFGPGTRLTVL.

The CDR3 region has the DNA TGCAGCGAAGGCGGATACACAGATACGCAGTATTTT. It codes for CSEGGYTDTQYF. This chain uses TRBV29-1 with TRBJ2-3; the D is unclear. The CDR3 sequence is 12 residues long. CDR1 is SQVTM, CDR2 ANQGSEA, per germline. V lost 7 bases and J lost 2, with 10 bases in between.

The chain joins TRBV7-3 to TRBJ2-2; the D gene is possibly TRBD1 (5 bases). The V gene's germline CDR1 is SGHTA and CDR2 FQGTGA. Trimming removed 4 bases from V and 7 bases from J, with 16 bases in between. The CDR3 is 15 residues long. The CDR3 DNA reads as TGTGCCAGCAGCTCGTCCGTGACAGTTTTCGGGGAGCTGTTTTTT. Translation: CASSSSVTVFGELFF.

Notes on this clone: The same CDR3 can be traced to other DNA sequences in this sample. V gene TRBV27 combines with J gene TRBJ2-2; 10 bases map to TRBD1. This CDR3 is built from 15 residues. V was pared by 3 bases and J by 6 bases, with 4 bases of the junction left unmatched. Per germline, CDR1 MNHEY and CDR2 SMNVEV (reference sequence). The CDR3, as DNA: TGTGCCAGCAGTTTTGGGACAGGGGACCCCGGGGAGCTGTTTTTT. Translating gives CASSFGTGDPGELFF.

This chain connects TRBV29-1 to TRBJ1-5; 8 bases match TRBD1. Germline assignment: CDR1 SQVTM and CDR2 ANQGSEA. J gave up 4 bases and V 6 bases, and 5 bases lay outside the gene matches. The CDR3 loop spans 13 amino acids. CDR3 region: CSVQGEVNQPQHF. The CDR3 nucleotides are TGCAGCGTACAGGGGGAGGTGAATCAGCCCCAGCATTTT.

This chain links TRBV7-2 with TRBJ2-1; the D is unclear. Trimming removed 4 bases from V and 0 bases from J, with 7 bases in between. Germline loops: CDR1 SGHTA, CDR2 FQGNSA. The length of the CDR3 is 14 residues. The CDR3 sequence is CASSSASSYNEQFF. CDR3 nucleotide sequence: TGTGCCAGCAGCTCCGCTAGCTCCTACAATGAGCAGTTCTTC.

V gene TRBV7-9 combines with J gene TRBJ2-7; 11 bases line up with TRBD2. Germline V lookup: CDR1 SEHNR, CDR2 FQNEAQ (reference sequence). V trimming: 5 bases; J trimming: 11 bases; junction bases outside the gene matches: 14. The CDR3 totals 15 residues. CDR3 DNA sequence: TGTGCCAGCAGCCCGGGGGGGACTAGCGGAACTAGGAAGTACTTC. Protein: CASSPGGTSGTRKYF.

The CDR3 nucleotides read TGTGCCAGCAGCCAAGATCGGAGCAGCTCTAACTATGGCTACACCTTC. Encoded protein: CASSQDRSSSNYGYTF. The chain combines TRBV14 with TRBJ1-2; D call uncertain. From germline, CDR1 is SGHDN and CDR2 FVKESK. The V and J ends lost 0 bases and 0 bases respectively, with 11 bases between them. The CDR3 length is 16 residues. Based on the CDR3 plus reference TRBV14 and TRBJ1-2, the full variable domain is EAGVTQFPSHSVIEKGQTVTLRCDPISGHDNLYWYRRVMGKEIKFLLHFVKESKQDESGMPNNRFLAERTGGTYSTLKVQPAELEDSGVYFCASSQDRSSSNYGYTFGSGTRLTVV.

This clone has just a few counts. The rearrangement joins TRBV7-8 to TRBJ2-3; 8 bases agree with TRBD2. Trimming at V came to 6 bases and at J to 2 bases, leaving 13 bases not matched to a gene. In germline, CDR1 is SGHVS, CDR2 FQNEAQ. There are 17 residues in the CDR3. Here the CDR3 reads CASSSLSLLAATDTQYF. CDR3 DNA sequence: TGTGCCAGCAGTTCTCTTAGTTTACTAGCGGCCACAGATACGCAGTATTTT.

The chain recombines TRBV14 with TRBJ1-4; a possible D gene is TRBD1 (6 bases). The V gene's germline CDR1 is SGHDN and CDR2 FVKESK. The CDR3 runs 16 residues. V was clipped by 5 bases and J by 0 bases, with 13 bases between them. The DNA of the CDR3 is TGTGCCAGCAGCGTTACAGGGCAGGCAACTAATGAAAAACTGTTTTTT. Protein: CASSVTGQATNEKLFF.

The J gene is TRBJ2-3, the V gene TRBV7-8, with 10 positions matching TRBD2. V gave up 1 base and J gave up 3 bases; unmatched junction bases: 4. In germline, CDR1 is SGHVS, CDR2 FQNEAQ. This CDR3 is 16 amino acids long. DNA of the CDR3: TGTGCCAGCAGCTTAGGACTAGCGGGTATAACAGATACGCAGTATTTT. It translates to CASSLGLAGITDTQYF. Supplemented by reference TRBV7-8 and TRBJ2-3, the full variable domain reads GAGVSQSPRYKVAKRGQDVALRCDPISGHVSLFWYQQALGQGPEFLTYFQNEAQLDKSGLPSDRFFAERPEGSVSTLKIQRTQQEDSAVYLCASSLGLAGITDTQYFGPGTRLTVL.

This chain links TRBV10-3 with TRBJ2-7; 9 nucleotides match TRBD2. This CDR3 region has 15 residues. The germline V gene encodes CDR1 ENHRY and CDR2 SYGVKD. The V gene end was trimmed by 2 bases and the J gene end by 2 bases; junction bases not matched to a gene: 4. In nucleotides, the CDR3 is TGTGCCATCAGTGAGCAGGGCGGGGGGGCCTACGAGCAGTACTTC. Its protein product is CAISEQGGGAYEQYF.

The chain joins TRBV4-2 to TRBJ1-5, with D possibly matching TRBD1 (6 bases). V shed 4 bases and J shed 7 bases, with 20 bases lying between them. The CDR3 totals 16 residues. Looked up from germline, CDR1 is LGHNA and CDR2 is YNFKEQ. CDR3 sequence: CASSLQGEGLEQPQHF. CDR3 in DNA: TGTGCCAGCAGCCTACAGGGTGAGGGCTTGGAGCAGCCCCAGCATTTT.